This T cell receptor (beta chain) was documented in a study of post-analysis software for immune sequencing data. For the study at large: Included among the disease courses, which were recorded for the cohort, were relapsing-remitting, secondary progressive and progressive-relapsing multiple sclerosis. Overall study findings and caveats: Higher frequency in patients than in controls was seen for 5 or 6 TRBV segments, with TRBV5-6, TRBV5-1 and TRBV20-1 among them. Patients with multiple sclerosis recorded significantly lower normalized Chao1 diversity than controls, the study found. Same-batch preparations were strongly co-clustered by F measure.

This CDR3 comprises 15 residues. Germline CDR1 is SGHTA and CDR2 is FQGNSA. Unmatched junction bases numbered 5, after V lost 4 bases and J lost 3 bases. With regard to this clonotype: Its antigen is undetermined.

TCR beta libraries were prepared from cDNA with unique molecular identifiers. The authors obtained roughly 550,000 cDNA molecules from roughly 1 to 10 million T cells. One entry per CDR3 protein, called by TCRdb with MiXCR from the PCR reads. The repertoire holds hundreds of thousands of distinct CDR3 sequences, just under 30% seen once, with around 0.55% in the top ten. This TCR derives from a girl between 5 and 17 years old with multiple sclerosis. The sequencing sample was made of blood. The chain recombines TRBV7-2 with TRBJ2-3, with 9 nucleotides matching TRBD1. In DNA form, the CDR3 reads TGTGCCAGCAGCTCTACCGGACAGGGGACAGATACGCAGTATTTT. This translates into CASSSTGQGTDTQYF.